Sequencing of this T cell receptor beta chain was carried out in a study of T cell responses to AZD1222 COVID-19 vaccine. Study-level results: Vaccination with two AZD1222 doses was followed by a rise in Spike-specific TCR breadth and depth.

Some clones are missing from TCRdb's copy, which holds only in-frame ones; the method was immunoSEQ multiplex PCR. The table shows about 110,000 clones, with roughly 87% occurring only once. About this clone itself: The antigen is undetermined.

J lost 4 bases, V lost 0 bases, and 4 bases had no gene match. Germline assignment: CDR1 ENHRY and CDR2 SYGVKD. This CDR3 contains 15 residues. The chain employs TRBV10-3 and TRBJ2-7; TRBD1 matches at 9 bases. This sequence was found in an adult who received the AZD1222 COVID-19 vaccine. The sample was peripheral blood, taken 28 days after the second AZD1222 dose. In DNA form, the CDR3 reads TGTGCCATCAGTGAGTCGAACAGGGGGCGGTACGAGCAGTACTTC. Translating it yields CAISESNRGRYEQYF.